Following are 21 T cell receptor beta chains from one sample sequenced in a study of blood T cells in healthy people across ages. It was with a sample-barcoded 5' primer and a J-beta primer mix that a second PCR of about 6 to 12 cycles was run. MiXCR was run by TCRdb on the 5' RACE reads, yielding one entry per CDR3 protein. The top ten hold 15% of the sample, which has hundreds of thousands of distinct CDR3 sequences, about 30% seen once. The specimen sequenced was blood. The receptor source for this set is a woman aged 80 or over in good health.

Remarks on this clonotype: Since the CDR3 does not end with the conserved phenylalanine or tryptophan, this likely comes from a read error. The J gene is TRBJ2-5, the V gene TRBV6-5, with 9 bases lining up with TRBD2. Germline CDR1 reads MNHEY; CDR2 reads SVGAGI. The J segment lost 3 bases and the V segment lost 8 bases, leaving 7 bases of the junction unmatched. The CDR3 has 14 amino acids. Here the CDR3 reads CASRPSGDKETQYC. CDR3 nucleotide sequence: TGTGCCAGCCGCCCTAGCGGGGATAAAGAGACCCAGTACTGC.

The CDR3 region has the DNA TGCAGTGCTAGAAAGAGTGGAGATACGCAGTATTTT. It translates to CSARKSGDTQYF. The chain joins TRBV20-1 to TRBJ2-3, with unresolved D. This CDR3 has 12 residues. Germline CDR1 and CDR2: DFQATT and SNEGSKA (reference sequence). Trimming took off 2 bases at V and 5 bases at J, with 8 bases between the two ends.

As to this clonotype: This may be a read error: a much more frequent sequence differs by one nucleotide. The chain joins TRBV2 to TRBJ2-7; 10 positions agree with TRBD2. Per germline, CDR1 SNHLY and CDR2 FYNNEI. The CDR3 consists of 17 residues. V lost 0 bases to trimming and J lost 7 bases; unmatched junction nucleotides: 12. The DNA for the CDR3 is TGTGCCAGCAGTGAAGCTTTCAGGACTAGCGGTACTGATGAGCAGTACTTC. Translation gives CASSEAFRTSGTDEQYF.

The chain links TRBV20-1 to TRBJ1-1; no clear D gene. The CDR3 covers 14 residues. Trimming left V 3 bases short and J 0 bases short, with 11 bases between. Per germline, CDR1 DFQATT and CDR2 SNEGSKA (reference sequence). CDR3: CSASGSLMNTEAFF. CDR3 coding DNA: TGCAGTGCTAGCGGCAGCCTGATGAACACTGAAGCTTTCTTT.

The CDR3 DNA is TGCGCCAGCAGCCCTGGGGACAGGATGGGTGGCTACACCTTC. Protein: CASSPGDRMGGYTF. The rearrangement uses TRBV4-3 and TRBJ1-2; 8 bases line up with TRBD1. The V segment lost 4 bases and the J segment 7 bases; nucleotides outside the gene matches: 8. CDR3 length: 14 amino acids. The germline CDR1 and CDR2 sequences are LGHNA and YSLEER.

About this clonotype: A much larger clone lies a single base off, so this may be a read error. The V gene is TRBV11-1, the J gene TRBJ1-2, with D maybe TRBD1 (6 bases). Trimming cost V 4 bases and J 7 bases, with 13 bases left between them. The CDR3 is 13 residues long. Germline values: CDR1 SGHAT, CDR2 FQDESV (reference sequence). The CDR3 nucleotides are TGTGCCAGCAGCTACACAGGGTACTGTGGCTACACCTTC. This codes for CASSYTGYCGYTF.

The sample holds many counts of this clonotype. The chain employs TRBV20-1 and TRBJ1-6, with D hard to call. CDR3 length: 14 amino acids. Germline V CDR1 and CDR2: DFQATT, SNEGSKA (reference sequence). V was cut by 6 bases and J by 8 bases, with 17 bases left in between. The CDR3 DNA sequence: TGCAGTGCCTGGGCGGATTTTGTAGATTCACCCCTCCACTTT. Translation: CSAWADFVDSPLHF.

The chain links TRBV20-1 to TRBJ2-5; 10 nucleotides line up with TRBD2. The CDR3 has 14 residues. Germline V CDR1 and CDR2: DFQATT, SNEGSKA (reference sequence). The J segment lost 5 bases and the V segment lost 6 bases, leaving 9 bases of the junction unmatched. The DNA for the CDR3 is TGCAGTGCCGTGATCGGAGCGGGGGGGGAGACCCAGTACTTC. Translating it yields CSAVIGAGGETQYF.

Ten or more counts support this clonotype. The chain employs TRBV28 and TRBJ2-1; D might be TRBD1 (5 bases). This CDR3 has 13 amino acids. V lost 9 bases and J lost 6, with 15 bases in between. CDR1 and CDR2 from the germline V gene are MDHEN and SYDVKM. The CDR3 here is CASFNPQGNEQFF. The CDR3 region has the DNA TGTGCCAGTTTTAATCCTCAGGGCAATGAGCAGTTCTTC.

The V call is TRBV5-1, the J call TRBJ2-2; 9 bases match TRBD1. In germline, CDR1 is SGHRS, CDR2 YFSETQ. Germline trimming cut 4 bases from V and 1 base from J; bases unmatched to any gene: 5. The CDR3 totals 16 residues. CDR3 residues: CASSANRGQNTGELFF. CDR3 DNA: TGCGCCAGCAGCGCAAACAGGGGGCAGAACACCGGGGAGCTGTTTTTT.

J is TRBJ1-5 and V is TRBV12-3 or TRBV12-4; no clear D. With 3 bases removed from V and 5 bases from J, the gap between germline ends came to 8 bases. The CDR3 is made up of 13 amino acids. In DNA, the CDR3 is TGTGCCAGCAGTTTTCAGGAAGATCAGCCCCAGCATTTT. Amino acids: CASSFQEDQPQHF.

This clonotype was seen only a few times. The chain is built from TRBV7-9 and TRBJ1-2; weak D call: TRBD1 (6 bases). This CDR3 is 15 amino acids long. Per germline, CDR1 SEHNR and CDR2 FQNEAQ (reference sequence). V was cut by 3 bases and J by 4 bases, with 15 bases left in between. CDR3 region: CASSFNRVGVYGYTF. The CDR3 coding sequence is TGTGCCAGCAGCTTCAACAGGGTTGGGGTCTATGGCTACACCTTC.

This clonotype was picked up many times. V is TRBV29-1 and J is TRBJ1-2; the D is unclear. CDR1 is SQVTM, CDR2 ANQGSEA, per germline. The CDR3 has 12 residues. The V end lost 3 bases, the J end lost 4 bases, and 9 bases lay between the germline ends. Here the CDR3 reads CSVDGQPYGYTF. In DNA form, the CDR3 reads TGCAGCGTTGATGGCCAGCCCTATGGCTACACCTTC.

The gene calls are TRBV20-1 and TRBJ2-1; possibly TRBD1 for D (6 bases). The CDR3 length is 13 residues. Trimming removed 1 base from V and 7 bases from J, with 11 bases in between. Germline V lookup: CDR1 DFQATT, CDR2 SNEGSKA (reference sequence). The CDR3 is CSARVNTGNEQFF. In DNA, the CDR3 is TGCAGTGCTAGAGTCAACACAGGGAATGAGCAGTTCTTC.

This clonotype was detected many times. The chain is built from TRBV28 and TRBJ2-7; no reliable D call. This CDR3 has 16 amino acids. V lost 4 bases and J 2 bases, leaving 18 bases between the germline ends. Germline V CDR1 and CDR2: MDHEN, SYDVKM. CDR3 nucleotide sequence: TGTGCCAGCAGTTCCCCGCTAGGGCCCAGCGCCTACGAGCAGTACTTC. It encodes CASSSPLGPSAYEQYF.

This CDR3 is CASSYPDHEQYF. CDR3 bases: TGTGCCAGCAGTTACCCCGACCACGAGCAGTACTTC. The chain uses TRBV6-5 and TRBJ2-1; D is undetermined. The J call is doubtful: the DNA matches TRBJ2-7 better. CDR1 is MNHEY and CDR2 is SVGAGI in the germline V gene. The CDR3 is made up of 12 amino acids.

This clonotype was observed at least ten times. The chain has TRBV12-3 or TRBV12-4 and TRBJ1-5; 8 nucleotides match TRBD1. Trimming at V came to 5 bases and at J to 1 base, leaving 7 bases not matched to a gene. The length of the CDR3 is 16 residues. The CDR3 protein is CASSTTGGRSNQPQHF. DNA of the CDR3: TGTGCCAGCAGTACTACAGGGGGTAGGAGCAATCAGCCCCAGCATTTT.

This clonotype was seen repeatedly, ten times or more. The chain joins TRBV10-3 to TRBJ2-1; D is uncertain. The V end was cut by 10 bases, the J end by 9 bases, with 13 bases between. Germline V gene data show CDR1 as ENHRY and CDR2 as SYGVKD. This CDR3 comprises 11 residues. DNA of the CDR3: TGTGCCACCACGGTTGGGGTTGAGCAGTTCTTC. It encodes CATTVGVEQFF.

In its sample, this clonotype was seen many times. The rearrangement links TRBV6-2 or TRBV6-3 to TRBJ2-1; no clear D. The ends were cut back, 6 bases at V and 13 bases at J, with 16 bases in the middle. CDR1 and CDR2 (germline): MNHEY, SVGEGT. CDR3 length equals 12 residues. The CDR3 region has the DNA TGTGCCAGCAGCCAACTCGTTGACACCCAGTTCTTC. It specifies CASSQLVDTQFF.

In its sample, this clonotype was seen a few times. The chain couples TRBV15 to TRBJ1-6; D not resolved. The CDR3 consists of 13 residues. Trimming left V 1 base short and J 9 bases short, with 7 bases between. The germline CDR1 and CDR2 sequences are LNHNV and YYDKDF (reference sequence). This chain's CDR3 is CATSRGAGSPLHF. CDR3 nucleotides: TGTGCCACCAGCAGAGGGGCAGGTTCACCCCTCCACTTT.

A few counts support this clonotype. Since a much larger clone is just one base distant, this may be a read error. V usage is TRBV6-2 or TRBV6-3 and J usage is TRBJ1-2, with 8 bases fitting TRBD1. The V gene end was trimmed by 8 bases and the J gene end by 7 bases; junction bases not matched to a gene: 3. CDR3 length: 11 amino acids. Germline lookup yields CDR1 MNHEY and CDR2 SVGEGT. The CDR3 DNA reads TGTGCCAGCGGGACAGGCTGTGGCTACACCTTC. Protein: CASGTGCGYTF.